This TCR beta chain was sequenced during a study of blood T cell repertoires in COVID-19 (dated by TCRdb to the early 2020s). Background on the whole study: Samples from collaborators originated in the United States, Italy and Spain and spanned both the acute and convalescent phases of COVID-19. Samples were obtained from the ongoing ImmuneRACE study (first 160 participants) and from over 1,000 subjects provided by 6 global collaborators. The repertoires were released in a freely available public database meant as a resource for research on the immune response to SARS-CoV-2. The dataset comprised deeply sampled blood TCRbeta repertoires from subjects exposed to, actively infected with, or recovered from COVID-19. Where available, HLA class I and class II types were taken from metadata supplied by the sample provider and were not determined by assay-based typing. The prospective study material was composed of cDNA or gDNA derived from T cells, B-cell-depleted T cells, or PBMCs. The sample metadata nearly always contained a de-identified subject ID, COVID-19 status, age in years and sex.

General findings and caveats noted by the study authors: How much clinical and demographic metadata was included differed by source and by participant, and the metadata was provided uncurated.

Participants in the prospective study were aged roughly 18 to 89 years, lived in about two dozen United States geographic areas, and enrolled through a virtual design. In the prospective study, cohorts were assigned on the basis of participant-reported clinical history obtained from a screening survey and a study questionnaire. Each participant in the prospective study had whole blood, serum and a nasopharyngeal or oropharyngeal swab collected by mobile phlebotomists. Over an approximately 2-month period, participants in the prospective study had the option of providing additional blood draws and questionnaires. Prospective study blood samples were shipped either frozen or at room temperature before DNA extraction. Cut back by 2 bases and 2 bases, the V and J ends lie 11 bases apart. Including the terminal cysteine and phenylalanine, the CDR3 comprises 15 residues. Only the CDR3 portion is preserved as DNA: 45 bases, with reading frame beginning at the first base. The germline V gene encodes CDR1 SGHKS and CDR2 YYEKEE (reference sequence).

A note on this clone: The antigen it binds to is not known. Base qualities are not recorded, but no much larger clone differs from it by a single base.

TCRbeta CDR3 regions were amplified from genomic DNA using the immunoSEQ Assay, a bias-controlled multiplex PCR. The original pipeline was this. Within the assay, amplification of reference gene primers was used to estimate how many nucleated cells each sample contained. To quantify the absolute abundance of each unique TCRbeta CDR3 rearrangement, sequence reads were collapsed and filtered. For each sample, productive Simpson clonality was calculated as the square root of Simpson's diversity index over productive rearrangements. TCRdb mirrors the immuneACCESS table, restricted to in-frame sequences. Some clones are absent from its copies; in checked studies, under half trace to an unresolved V gene, and the reason for the others is unknown. V, J and clone size derive from that table, while D and trimming were established from the DNA sequence. Present in this sample are roughly 200,000 clones, approximately 90% of which were seen just once. The ten largest make up more than 3.5% of the sample.

The sample was PBMCs or T cells enriched from blood (not recorded which). The chain uses TRBV5-5 and TRBJ1-5; TRBD1 might be the D gene, on 6 matching bases. The receptor's source is a woman in her thirties or forties with acute COVID-19. CDR3 reads: CASSFGQYGNQPQHF. The base sequence is TGTGCCAGCAGCTTCGGACAGTATGGCAATCAGCCCCAGCATTTT.